Listed below are T cell receptor beta chains from one sample, sequenced in a study of shared clonotypes between healthy human individuals. Method: immunoSEQ multiplex PCR; TCRdb's copy keeps in-frame clones and lacks some. The sample holds around 2,000,000 clones, approximately 94% seen once. Sequencing used naive CD8+ T cells sorted from blood. These receptors all stem from a man aged 18 to 35 in good health. Both conserved end residues are part of each CDR3. Fields, in order: J gene, clone size, V gene, D gene, CDR3 length, CDR3 protein, CDR3 DNA. The D gene is left open where the match is weak. Rows may omit the clone size; those that give it use once, few, many or a size class.

TRBJ2-7 - TRBV6-1 TRBD2 16 CASSENTGEGTYEQYF TGTGCCAGCAGTGAAAATACGGGGGAGGGAACCTACGAGCAGTACTTC
TRBJ2-7 once TRBV7-9 TRBD2 17 CASSPTSGSESSGEQYF TGTGCCAGCAGCCCGACTAGCGGGAGCGAATCATCGGGAGAGCAGTACTTC
TRBJ1-4 - TRBV29-1 TRBD1 15 CSVEGFGTGVEKLFF TGCAGCGTTGAAGGTTTCGGGACAGGGGTCGAAAAACTGTTTTTT
TRBJ2-1 - TRBV4-1 TRBD2 17 CASSQLTGTSGSNEQFF TGCGCCAGCAGCCAATTGACCGGGACTAGCGGGAGTAATGAGCAGTTCTTC
TRBJ2-7 - TRBV11-1 TRBD1 14 CASSFEQGTYEQYF TGTGCCAGCAGCTTCGAACAGGGGACCTACGAGCAGTACTTC
TRBJ2-5 - TRBV28 TRBD1 14 CASKGTELKETQYF TGTGCCAGCAAAGGGACAGAATTAAAAGAGACCCAGTACTTC
TRBJ1-6 - TRBV7-2 - 16 CASSLIFGTPDSPLHF TGTGCCAGCAGCTTAATCTTCGGGACCCCAGATTCACCCCTCCACTTT
TRBJ2-5 - TRBV27 TRBD1 16 CASAQIGTGGQETQYF TGTGCCAGCGCCCAAATCGGGACAGGGGGTCAAGAGACCCAGTACTTC
TRBJ2-7 - TRBV11-2 - 11 CASSLEASMNF TGTGCCAGCAGCTTAGAAGCTAGCATGAACTTC
TRBJ1-2 - TRBV4-2 - 15 CASSHAPPVGYGYTF TGTGCCAGCAGCCACGCCCCTCCGGTGGGCTATGGCTACACCTTC
TRBJ2-2 - TRBV4-1 - 12 CASSQVERELFF TGCGCCAGCAGCCAAGTTGAGAGGGAGCTGTTTTTT
TRBJ2-5 - TRBV2 - 15 CASSEGAGAGETQYF TGTGCCAGCAGTGAGGGGGCAGGGGCTGGGGAGACCCAGTACTTC
TRBJ2-7 - TRBV11-1 TRBD2 14 CASEDGRSSYEQYF TGTGCCAGCGAGGACGGGAGGAGCTCCTACGAGCAGTACTTC
TRBJ1-1 - TRBV9 - 15 CASSVGLLLNTEAFF TGTGCCAGCAGCGTAGGACTTCTTTTGAACACTGAAGCTTTCTTT
TRBJ2-2 - TRBV7-6 - 16 CASSLVGQGNTGELFF TGTGCCAGCAGCTTAGTTGGGCAGGGTAACACCGGGGAGCTGTTTTTT
TRBJ2-5 - TRBV5-4 - 14 CASSLEGIQETQYF TGTGCCAGCAGCTTGGAAGGGATCCAAGAGACCCAGTACTTC
TRBJ2-3 - TRBV30 TRBD2 14 CAWASGAGTDTQYF TGTGCCTGGGCTAGCGGGGCCGGCACAGATACGCAGTATTTT
TRBJ1-1 - TRBV18 - 15 CASSLTDDLNTEAFF TGTGCCAGCTCACTTACAGACGACTTGAACACTGAAGCTTTCTTT
TRBJ2-2 - TRBV9 TRBD2 15 CASSTWEGIGGELFF TGTGCCTCAAGCACGTGGGAGGGGATTGGCGGGGAGCTGTTTTTT
TRBJ2-3 - TRBV7-8 - 15 CASSLAGGLGDTQYF TGTGCCAGCAGCTTAGCGGGGGGGCTGGGAGATACGCAGTATTTT
TRBJ2-4 - TRBV4-1 - 14 CASSQGTAKNIQYF TGCGCCAGCAGCCAAGGAACGGCCAAAAACATTCAGTACTTC
TRBJ2-2 once TRBV7-9 TRBD2 17 CASSSPWGGTVSGELFF TGTGCCAGCAGCTCCCCATGGGGGGGGACCGTTTCCGGGGAGCTGTTTTTT
TRBJ1-1 - TRBV28 - 15 CASSTHRESVTEAFF TGTGCCAGCAGTACCCACAGGGAGAGTGTAACTGAAGCTTTCTTT
TRBJ1-1 - TRBV4-1 - 13 CASSQDPGLEAFF TGCGCCAGCAGCCAAGATCCCGGGCTTGAAGCTTTCTTT
TRBJ2-1 - TRBV7-6 - 14 CASSGGLGYNEQFF TGTGCCAGCAGCGGGGGACTGGGTTACAATGAGCAGTTCTTC
TRBJ2-1 once TRBV5-1 - 14 CASSLAGQYNEQFF TGCGCCAGCAGCTTGGCCGGGCAGTACAATGAGCAGTTCTTC
TRBJ2-7 - TRBV19 - 14 CASSADLSGYEQYF TGTGCCAGTAGTGCGGACCTATCGGGCTACGAGCAGTACTTC
TRBJ2-1 - TRBV29-1 TRBD1 14 CSVEGQGVYNEQFF TGCAGCGTCGAAGGACAGGGGGTATACAATGAGCAGTTCTTC
TRBJ2-7 - TRBV19 - 13 CASSSLIGYEQYF TGTGCCAGTAGTTCTTTAATAGGCTACGAGCAGTACTTC
TRBJ2-3 - TRBV29-1 TRBD1 14 CSVEGQGVTDTQYF TGCAGCGTTGAAGGGCAGGGGGTTACAGATACGCAGTATTTT
TRBJ2-7 - TRBV13 - 15 CASSLGPLPLGEQYF TGTGCCAGCAGCTTAGGCCCCCTACCGCTGGGCGAGCAGTACTTC
TRBJ2-7 once TRBV4-2 - 15 CASSQEAHGVYEQYF TGTGCCAGCAGCCAAGAGGCACACGGAGTGTACGAGCAGTACTTC
TRBJ2-1 - TRBV9 TRBD1 15 CASSEKGQAYNEQFF TGTGCCAGCAGCGAAAAGGGACAGGCTTACAATGAGCAGTTCTTC
TRBJ1-2 - TRBV4-1 - 16 CASSGLMLGPFDGYTF TGCGCCAGCAGCGGTTTGATGTTGGGCCCTTTCGATGGCTACACCTTC
TRBJ2-7 - TRBV5-6 - 14 CASSPWGESYEQYF TGTGCCAGCAGCCCTTGGGGGGAATCCTACGAGCAGTACTTC
TRBJ2-7 - TRBV7-8 TRBD2 17 CASSLGLAGESPYEQYF TGTGCCAGCAGCCTGGGACTAGCGGGAGAAAGTCCCTACGAGCAGTACTTC
TRBJ2-1 - TRBV5-5 - 13 CASSLNDLAEQFF TGTGCCAGCAGCTTGAACGATTTGGCTGAGCAGTTCTTC
TRBJ2-2 once TRBV27 - 14 CASSSLATTGELFF TGTGCCAGCAGTTCTCTGGCCACCACCGGGGAGCTGTTTTTT
TRBJ2-7 - TRBV28 TRBD1 14 CASSENRGFYEQYF TGTGCCAGCAGTGAAAACAGGGGTTTCTACGAGCAGTACTTC
TRBJ2-5 - TRBV7-9 - 14 CASSLDEGWETQYF TGTGCCAGCAGCTTAGATGAGGGGTGGGAGACCCAGTACTTC
TRBJ1-1 few TRBV11-2 TRBD1 15 CASRKTGDRNTEAFF TGTGCCAGCAGAAAAACAGGGGACCGGAACACTGAAGCTTTCTTT
TRBJ1-1 once TRBV7-9 - 14 CASSLPTGGTEAFF TGTGCCAGCAGCTTACCCACGGGGGGCACTGAAGCTTTCTTT
TRBJ2-1 - TRBV5-1 TRBD2 17 CASSSGLAGSSYNEQFF TGCGCCAGCAGCTCGGGACTAGCGGGAAGCTCCTACAATGAGCAGTTCTTC
TRBJ2-3 once TRBV19 TRBD2 16 CASSMRTSGSTDTQYF TGTGCCAGTAGTATGCGGACTAGCGGGAGCACAGATACGCAGTATTTT
TRBJ2-7 - TRBV5-4 TRBD2 14 CASSPATSGYEQYF TGTGCCAGCAGCCCGGCAACTAGCGGCTACGAGCAGTACTTC